A selection of T cell receptor beta chains follows, all from one sample in a study of beta chain features in type 1 diabetes. Only in-frame clones appear in the TCRdb table, and some are missing; sequencing was by immunoSEQ multiplex PCR. Among about 170,000 clones, 6% to 9% were seen once, and the ten largest hold 0.5% to 0.55%. Material for sequencing was central memory CD4+ T cells from blood. All receptors derive from a man aged 18 to 29 with type 1 diabetes. Each CDR3 is given with its conserved first and last residue. A D gene is named only where the DNA matches it firmly. Clone size is given for some rows only: seen once, a few or many times, or a class if the clone is expanded.

clone_size,v_call,j_call,d_call,cdr3_nt,cdr3_aa
few,TRBV5-6,TRBJ2-2,TRBD1,TGTGCCAGCAGCCTCATCCCAGGGGGTTCGGCCGGGGAGCTGTTTTTT,CASSLIPGGSAGELFF
-,TRBV10-2,TRBJ2-3,TRBD2,TGCGCCAGCAGTGGGAGCGGGAGAGGCGCAGATACGCAGTATTTT,CASSGSGRGADTQYF
-,TRBV5-1,TRBJ1-1,TRBD1,TGCGCCAGCAGCTTGGCGGGACAGGGAAACACTGAAGCTTTCTTT,CASSLAGQGNTEAFF
-,TRBV6-6,TRBJ2-1,-,TGTGCCAGCAGTCCAGGGAACGGTCGATCCTACAATGAGCAGTTCTTC,CASSPGNGRSYNEQFF
-,TRBV6-1,TRBJ1-2,TRBD1,TGTGCCAGCAGTGAACCGGGACAGGGGGCTTTGTACTACACCTTC,CASSEPGQGALYYTF
-,TRBV30,TRBJ2-5,TRBD1,TGTGCCTGGAGCCCAGGGGGCGAGACCCAGTACTTC,CAWSPGGETQYF
few,TRBV11-2,TRBJ2-5,TRBD2,TGTGCCAGCAGCTACGGACTAGCGGGGGGGCAATACTTC,CASSYGLAGGQYF
few,TRBV7-2,TRBJ1-1,-,TGTGCCAGCAGCAGCAGGGTCACTGAAGCTTTCTTT,CASSSRVTEAFF
few,TRBV30,TRBJ2-3,-,TGTGCCTGGAGTACCTCAGGGACTTGGACAGATACGCAGTATTTT,CAWSTSGTWTDTQYF
few,TRBV18,TRBJ2-5,-,TGTGCCAGCTCACCAGGGGCCCAAGAGACCCAGTACTTC,CASSPGAQETQYF
few,TRBV9,TRBJ2-3,-,TGTGCCAGCAGCGTAGACCTAGCGTTAGATACGCAGTATTTT,CASSVDLALDTQYF
few,TRBV4-2,TRBJ2-5,-,TGTGCCAGCAGCCAAGGGGGGGATCAAGAGACCCAGTACTTC,CASSQGGDQETQYF
-,TRBV19,TRBJ2-1,TRBD2,TGTGCCACTAACGCCGGGACTAGCGGCGATGAGCAGTTCTTC,CATNAGTSGDEQFF
-,TRBV4-2,TRBJ2-4,-,TGTGCCAGCAGCCAAGAAGTGGTGCTACCCAAAAACATTCAGTACTTC,CASSQEVVLPKNIQYF
-,TRBV29-1,TRBJ2-7,-,TGCAGCGTTGGGCAGAACGAGCAGTACTTC,CSVGQNEQYF
-,TRBV4-3,TRBJ2-5,TRBD1,TGCGCCAGCAGCTTACGGACAGGGGACGGGGAGACCCAGTACTTC,CASSLRTGDGETQYF
-,TRBV6-1,TRBJ1-2,TRBD1,TGTGCCAGCAGTATTATAACCGGGACAGGGGCCGGCTACACCTTC,CASSIITGTGAGYTF
many,TRBV4-3,TRBJ1-5,-,TGCGCCAGCAGCCATGGAACAGGGTCGGGACAGCCCCAGCATTTT,CASSHGTGSGQPQHF
-,TRBV18,TRBJ2-3,TRBD2,TGTGCCAGCTCACCACAGCTAGCGGGGAGGAGCTTCACAGATACGCAGTATTTT,CASSPQLAGRSFTDTQYF
-,TRBV15,TRBJ2-7,-,TGTGCCACCTCTAGAGCCAAACTAGTTGGCGACGAGCAGTACTTC,CATSRAKLVGDEQYF
few,TRBV5-1,TRBJ2-1,TRBD1,TGCGCCAGCAGCACCATTGGACAGGGCAATGAGCAGTTCTTC,CASSTIGQGNEQFF
few,TRBV18,TRBJ1-2,TRBD1,TGTGCCAGCTCACCCGACAGGGGGCCTAATGGCTACACCTTC,CASSPDRGPNGYTF
-,TRBV5-1,TRBJ2-1,TRBD2,TGCGCCAGCAGCTTGTCAGGCGGGGGGGTTTACAATGAGCAGTTCTTC,CASSLSGGGVYNEQFF
-,TRBV23-1,TRBJ2-4,-,TGCGCCAGCAGCCAAGGCTTTCACAGACAACCGAAAAACATTCAGTACTTC,CASSQGFHRQPKNIQYF
-,TRBV7-2,TRBJ2-3,TRBD2,TGTGCCAGCAGCTTGGCTCTAGCGGGGGCATCGGGGGATACGCAGTATTTT,CASSLALAGASGDTQYF
few,TRBV19,TRBJ1-5,TRBD1,TGTGCCAGTAGTAGACAGGGGTGGAGCAATCAGCCCCAGCATTTT,CASSRQGWSNQPQHF
few,TRBV2,TRBJ2-5,TRBD2,TGTGCCAGCAGGAAGCGGGGGGGTGAGGAGACCCAGTACTTC,CASRKRGGEETQYF
many,TRBV2,TRBJ1-2,-,TGTGCCAGCAGTGTGGGGGCATTGGCCGATGGCTACACCTTC,CASSVGALADGYTF
few,TRBV6-1,TRBJ2-3,-,TGTGCCAGCAGTGAAGTATGGAGGAACGCCCAGCTCCTAGCTGGTACGCAGTATTTT,CASSEVWRNAQLLAGTQYF
-,TRBV11-3,TRBJ2-7,TRBD2,TGTGCCAGCAGCTCTAGCGGGAGGCACAACGAGCAGTACTTC,CASSSSGRHNEQYF